These 24 T cell receptor beta chains came from one sample sequenced in a study of blood T cells in healthy people across ages. With a J-beta primer mix and a sample-barcoded 5' primer, a second PCR ran 7 to 11 cycles. A single record per CDR3 protein comes from TCRdb applying MiXCR to the 5' RACE reads. The sample holds some 1.4 million distinct CDR3 sequences, roughly 45% seen once. The sample consisted of blood. These receptors all stem from a woman under 30 in good health.

This clonotype turned up a few times. The rearrangement uses TRBV29-1 and TRBJ2-4; 10 positions agree with TRBD2. The CDR3 contains 16 residues. The ends lost 4 bases at V and 3 bases at J; junction bases unmatched: 9. Germline V gene data show CDR1 as SQVTM and CDR2 as ANQGSEA. The CDR3 region has the DNA TGCAGCGTTGGAAGCGGGAGGGCGTTGGGCAAAAACATTCAGTACTTC. Residues: CSVGSGRALGKNIQYF.

This rearrangement joins TRBV30 to TRBJ1-1; 8 bases are a match to TRBD1. The junction had 8 bases not matched to a gene; V was cut back by 8 bases and J by 0 bases. The germline CDR1 and CDR2 sequences are GTSNPN and SVGIG (reference sequence). This CDR3 is built from 14 residues. CDR3 sequence: CARTGLLVNTEAFF. As DNA, the CDR3 is TGTGCCCGGACAGGGTTGTTGGTGAACACTGAAGCTTTCTTT.

The chain employs TRBV24-1 and TRBJ1-2, with a tentative D call TRBD1 (5 bases). This CDR3 has 11 residues. V dropped 7 bases and J dropped 8 bases, with 10 bases sitting between them. Germline CDR1 and CDR2: KGHDR and SFDVKD. In nucleotides, the CDR3 is TGTGCCACCAGAGGGGCGGGAGGCTACACCTTC. This translates into CATRGAGGYTF.

The chain is built from TRBV7-2 and TRBJ1-1; 8 nucleotides align to TRBD1. The CDR3 covers 15 residues. Germline CDR1 and CDR2: SGHTA and FQGNSA. With 4 bases clipped from V and 1 base from J, the junction kept 5 bases outside the gene matches. CDR3 in DNA: TGTGCCAGCAGCTCGCAGGGGGCGACGAACACTGAAGCTTTCTTT. It yields the protein CASSSQGATNTEAFF.

The rearrangement links TRBV11-2 to TRBJ1-2, with D possibly TRBD1 on 6 matching bases. The CDR3 extends over 12 amino acids. Germline V gene sequence: CDR1 SGHAT, CDR2 FQNNGV. V lost 5 bases and J 6 bases, leaving 10 bases between the germline ends. The CDR3 region is CASSRAGDGYTF. The CDR3 coding sequence is TGTGCCAGCAGCAGGGCAGGGGATGGCTACACCTTC.

The genes are TRBV12-3 or TRBV12-4 and TRBJ2-5; 11 bases are shared with TRBD1. CDR3 length equals 13 residues. Trimming removed 7 bases from V and 7 bases from J; junction bases left unmatched: 5. This CDR3 is CASTLGQGGTQYF. The CDR3 nucleotides are TGTGCCAGCACTTTGGGACAGGGGGGGACCCAGTACTTC.

There are a few counts of this clonotype. The chain employs TRBV5-1 and TRBJ2-7, with TRBD2 matching 7 bases. V shed 4 bases, J shed 0 bases, and the junction held 10 bases outside the gene matches. Germline assignment: CDR1 SGHRS and CDR2 YFSETQ. The CDR3 has 16 residues. The CDR3 loop reads CASSRLSGLSSYEQYF. CDR3 DNA sequence: TGCGCCAGCAGCAGACTTAGCGGGTTGAGCTCCTACGAGCAGTACTTC.

This clonotype was seen a handful of times. This chain uses TRBV6-2 or TRBV6-3 with TRBJ1-1; D unresolved. CDR3 length: 16 amino acids. The germline CDR1 and CDR2 sequences are MNHEY and SVGEGT. The germline V and J ends were trimmed by 3 bases and 0 bases, with 14 bases remaining between them. CDR3 nucleotides: TGTGCCAGCAGTTATCTCCTCTCCCGGATGAACACTGAAGCTTTCTTT. It yields the protein CASSYLLSRMNTEAFF.

This clonotype showed up just once. CDR3 amino acids: CASSDGGANGNEQFF. As DNA, the CDR3 is TGCGCCAGCAGTGACGGGGGGGCGAATGGTAATGAGCAGTTCTTC. This chain connects TRBV10-1 to TRBJ2-1; 8 bases map to TRBD2. The V gene's germline CDR1 is WNHNN and CDR2 SYGVQD (reference sequence). The CDR3 is 15 amino acids. V trimming: 3 bases; J trimming: 7 bases; junction bases outside the gene matches: 8.

This clonotype was seen more than once but under ten times. V and J are TRBV20-1 and TRBJ2-1; 8 bases agree with TRBD2. The CDR3 totals 16 residues. The V segment lost 3 bases and the J segment 1 base; nucleotides outside the gene matches: 8. Germline lookup yields CDR1 DFQATT and CDR2 SNEGSKA (reference sequence). CDR3 nucleotide sequence: TGCAGTGCTAGGGATCCTTTAGCGGGGTCCTACAATGAGCAGTTCTTC. Protein sequence: CSARDPLAGSYNEQFF.

V gene TRBV12-3 or TRBV12-4 combines with J gene TRBJ2-4; the D is unclear. With the DNA end fitting TRBJ2-7 better, the J assignment may be wrong. The CDR3 has 12 residues. This chain's CDR3 is CASSFWTREQYF. The CDR3 DNA sequence: TGTGCCAGCAGTTTTTGGACGCGCGAGCAGTACTTC.

The chain recombines TRBV6-5 with TRBJ2-5; 7 bases align to TRBD2. The CDR3 runs to 16 residues. V shed 0 bases and J 6 bases; nucleotides not matched to a gene: 10. CDR1 and CDR2 from the germline V gene are MNHEY and SVGAGI. The CDR3 is CASSYSEQSGVKTQYF. The CDR3 DNA sequence: TGTGCCAGCAGTTACTCGGAGCAAAGCGGGGTGAAGACCCAGTACTTC.

The chain uses TRBV11-2 and TRBJ1-1; unclear D gene. Trimming pared 1 base from V and 3 bases from J, leaving 12 bases between. This CDR3 is built from 15 residues. Germline CDR1 and CDR2: SGHAT and FQNNGV. The CDR3 here is CASSLGKGGDTEAFF. The DNA for the CDR3 is TGTGCCAGCAGCTTAGGTAAAGGTGGGGACACTGAAGCTTTCTTT.

The rearrangement links TRBV27 to TRBJ2-7; TRBD1 matches 11 bases. Germline CDR1 reads MNHEY; CDR2 reads SMNVEV (reference sequence). V shed 5 bases and J 2 bases; nucleotides not matched to a gene: 8. The CDR3 extends over 16 amino acids. Written as DNA, the CDR3 is TGTGCCAGCAGTAGGGGACAGGGGGAATCCCCCTACGAGCAGTACTTC. Amino acids: CASSRGQGESPYEQYF.

This clonotype was counted a few times. V and J are TRBV7-9 and TRBJ1-2; D unresolved. The CDR3 sequence is 13 residues long. Trimming cost V 5 bases and J 1 base, with 8 bases left between them. CDR1 and CDR2 (germline): SEHNR, FQNEAQ (reference sequence). CDR3 DNA: TGTGCCAGCAGCCCGGGGTATAACTATGGCTACACCTTC. This translates into CASSPGYNYGYTF.

The J gene is TRBJ2-1, the V gene TRBV5-5; TRBD1 agrees at 8 bases. Germline CDR1 reads SGHKS; CDR2 reads YYEKEE (reference sequence). The CDR3 extends over 15 amino acids. With 0 bases clipped from V and 9 bases from J, the junction kept 8 bases outside the gene matches. Written as DNA, the CDR3 is TGTGCCAGCAGCTTGGTATGGACAGGGTTAATTGAGCAGTTCTTC. Translation gives CASSLVWTGLIEQFF.

V is TRBV7-2 and J is TRBJ2-5; 7 nucleotides match TRBD2. The V gene's germline CDR1 is SGHTA and CDR2 FQGNSA. This CDR3 contains 11 residues. Germline trimming cut 3 bases from V and 11 bases from J; bases unmatched to any gene: 3. The CDR3 protein is CASSLREQQYF. DNA of the CDR3: TGTGCCAGCAGCTTGCGGGAGCAGCAGTACTTC. Full variable domain (remainder filled in from reference TRBV7-2 and TRBJ2-5): GAGVSQSPSNKVTEKGKDVELRCDPISGHTALYWYRQSLGQGLEFLIYFQGNSAPDKSGLPSDRFSAERTGGSVSTLTIQRTQQEDSAVYLCASSLREQQYFGPGTRLLVL.

This chain uses TRBV18 with TRBJ2-7; TRBD2 might be the D (5 bases). The CDR3 covers 13 residues. V lost 1 base, J lost 6 bases, and 10 bases lay in between. Germline V gene lookup returns CDR1 KGHSH and CDR2 LQKENI. The CDR3 coding sequence is TGTGCCAGCTCACCACGGGTAGCGTCCGAGCAGTACTTC. It yields the protein CASSPRVASEQYF.

This clonotype was counted a few times. V gene TRBV7-9 combines with J gene TRBJ1-2; 9 bases are a match to TRBD1. The CDR3 covers 16 residues. V gave up 7 bases and J gave up 4 bases; unmatched junction bases: 13. Germline assignment: CDR1 SEHNR and CDR2 FQNEAQ (reference sequence). This chain's CDR3 is CASTLPQGAISYGYTF. In DNA form, the CDR3 reads TGTGCCAGCACCTTGCCACAGGGGGCTATTAGCTATGGCTACACCTTC.

V is TRBV29-1 and J is TRBJ1-4; D possibly corresponds to TRBD1 (6 bases). The CDR3 has 12 residues. Germline V gene sequence: CDR1 SQVTM, CDR2 ANQGSEA. With 7 bases removed from V and 6 bases from J, the gap between germline ends came to 12 bases. The CDR3 DNA follows: TGCAGCGGTAGGGACACTTATGAAAAACTGTTTTTT. It specifies CSGRDTYEKLFF.

This clonotype was found a few times. The chain combines TRBV4-2 with TRBJ2-3, with unresolved D. V was clipped by 4 bases and J by 4 bases, with 9 bases between them. Germline loops: CDR1 LGHNA, CDR2 YNFKEQ. The CDR3 is 13 amino acids. CDR3 loop: CASSPESPDTQYF. The CDR3 nucleotides read TGTGCCAGCAGCCCCGAATCGCCAGATACGCAGTATTTT.

The chain links TRBV29-1 to TRBJ2-1, with 8 bases fitting TRBD2. The CDR3 totals 19 residues. Per the germline V gene, CDR1 is SQVTM and CDR2 is ANQGSEA. The V segment lost 0 bases and the J segment 2 bases; nucleotides outside the gene matches: 15. CDR3 sequence (DNA): TGCAGCGTTGAAGACCGAACCCAATCGGGACTAGACGCCTACAATGAGCAGTTCTTC. Its translation: CSVEDRTQSGLDAYNEQFF.

The V call is TRBV11-2, the J call TRBJ2-7; D unclear. CDR1 and CDR2 from the germline V gene are SGHAT and FQNNGV. CDR3 size: 15 residues. V lost 2 bases and J 2 bases, leaving 13 bases between the germline ends. The CDR3 coding sequence is TGTGCCAGCAGCTTAAGAGCGTCAGGAACCTACGAGCAGTACTTC. Its protein is CASSLRASGTYEQYF. The variable domain in full, with the rest retrieved from reference TRBV11-2 and TRBJ2-7, is EAGVAQSPRYKIIEKRQSVAFWCNPISGHATLYWYQQILGQGPKLLIQFQNNGVVDDSQLPKDRFSAERLKGVDSTLKIQPAKLEDSAVYLCASSLRASGTYEQYFGPGTRLTVT.

This clonotype came up once. Germline and junction disagree at one end, which may indicate a read error. The rearrangement uses TRBV4-2 and TRBJ2-3; D not resolved. CDR3 length: 15 amino acids. The germline V gene encodes CDR1 LGHNA and CDR2 YNFKEQ. CDR3 coding DNA: TGTACCAGCAGCCAAGATGCGCCGGGCACAGATACGCAGTATTTT. It codes for CTSSQDAPGTDTQYF.